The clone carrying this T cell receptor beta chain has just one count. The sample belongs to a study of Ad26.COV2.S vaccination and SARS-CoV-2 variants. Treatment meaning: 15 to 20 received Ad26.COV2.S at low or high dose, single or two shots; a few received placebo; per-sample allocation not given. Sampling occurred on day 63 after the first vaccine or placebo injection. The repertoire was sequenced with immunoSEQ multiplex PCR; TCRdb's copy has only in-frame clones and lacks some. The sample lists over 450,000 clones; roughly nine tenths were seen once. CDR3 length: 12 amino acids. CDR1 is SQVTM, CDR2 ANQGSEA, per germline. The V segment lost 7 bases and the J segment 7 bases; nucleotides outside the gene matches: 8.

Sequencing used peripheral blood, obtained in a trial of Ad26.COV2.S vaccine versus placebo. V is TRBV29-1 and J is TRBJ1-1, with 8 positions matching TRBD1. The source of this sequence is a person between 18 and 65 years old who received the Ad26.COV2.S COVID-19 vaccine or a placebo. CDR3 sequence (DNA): TGCAGCGCCGGGGGACAGGCCTATGAAGCTTTCTTT. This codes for CSAGGQAYEAFF.